This T cell receptor beta chain was retrieved from a study of T cells expressing NK-cell markers. Study-level information: Investigators obtained TCR beta repertoires from sorted CD3+CD56+NKG2C+, CD3+CD56+NKG2C- and CD3+CD56-NKG2C+ T cells. Sequencing covered eight donors, seven HCMV-seropositive and one seronegative. Broader study findings: The CD3+CD56-NKG2C+ fraction of a few donors was also led by these clonotypes.

This CDR3 comprises 15 residues. Germline loops: CDR1 MNHEY, CDR2 SVGEGT. To note about this clonotype: The antigen is unknown.

TCRdb reprocessed the 5' RACE reads and reports one entry per CDR3 protein, with no DNA. The table lists 150,000 or so distinct CDR3 sequences. The chain joins TRBV6-2 or TRBV6-3 to TRBJ2-7; there is no DNA to check the TCRdb D call of TRBD2. The sequence was obtained from a woman between 18 and 69 years old in good health. The sequenced sample was blood T cells: a sorted CD56 or NKG2C T cell subset, CD4+ or CD8+ T cells, or bulk PBMC T cells (not recorded which). CDR3 sequence: CASSPGLAGPYEQYF.